The source of this TCR beta chain is a study of spatial heterogeneity in lung cancer. Study-wide context: In the raw reads, each unique TCR and UMI combination was present more than ten times on average.

The sample's time point: sample taken at primary tumor resection. Unsorted tumor, nontumor lung tissue or cryopreserved PBMC supplied the whole RNA. A single record per CDR3 protein comes from TCRdb applying MiXCR to the 5' RACE reads. Altogether 13,000 or so distinct CDR3 sequences are present, less than 4.5% being singletons, with the ten largest covering 40% to 50%. This CDR3 region has 14 residues. From germline, CDR1 is SGHRS and CDR2 YFSETQ. The V end was cut by 4 bases, the J end by 1 base, with 11 bases between. Many counts were recorded for this clonotype. The starting material was PBMCs, obtained at surgery. The sequence came from a male donor with early-stage non-small cell lung cancer. The chain couples TRBV5-1 to TRBJ1-1; D is unresolved. The chain's CDR3 is CASSPEPGNTEAFF. The CDR3 DNA reads as TGCGCCAGCAGCCCGGAGCCGGGGAACACTGAAGCTTTCTTT.